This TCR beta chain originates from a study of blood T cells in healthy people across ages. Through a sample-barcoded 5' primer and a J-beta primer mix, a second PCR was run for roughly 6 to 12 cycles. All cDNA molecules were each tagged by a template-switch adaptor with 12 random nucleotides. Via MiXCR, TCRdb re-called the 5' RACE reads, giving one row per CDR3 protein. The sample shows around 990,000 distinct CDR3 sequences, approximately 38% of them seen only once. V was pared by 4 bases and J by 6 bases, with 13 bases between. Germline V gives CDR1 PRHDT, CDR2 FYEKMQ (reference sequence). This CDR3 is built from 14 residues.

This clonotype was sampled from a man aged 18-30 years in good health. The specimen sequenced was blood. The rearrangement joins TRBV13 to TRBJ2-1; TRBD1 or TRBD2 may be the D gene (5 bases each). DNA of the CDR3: TGTGCCAGCAGCTCGGGACGGAGCCTCAATGAGCAGTTCTTC. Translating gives CASSSGRSLNEQFF.